These T cell receptor beta chains were read from a single sample in a study of shared clonotypes between healthy human individuals. Generated by immunoSEQ multiplex PCR, the TCRdb table keeps only in-frame clones and is missing some. In the table there are about 2.3 million clones, under 95% of which are singletons. The sample consisted of naive CD4+ T cells from PBMCs. The source is a man aged 18 to 29 in good health. Some clones in this sample may be carry-over from other donors' samples. CDR3s include the opening cysteine and the closing phenylalanine or tryptophan. The order of the fields is D gene, J gene, clone size, V gene, CDR3 protein, CDR3 DNA. D genes are given only for firm matches. Size is stated for part of the rows, as once, few or many counts, or as a class when the clone is expanded.

-,TRBJ1-2,once,TRBV2,CASRTMTTDYGYTF,TGTGCCAGCAGGACCATGACAACTGACTATGGCTACACCTTC
-,TRBJ1-2,-,TRBV5-1,CASSLASRTSRGVYGYTF,TGCGCCAGCAGCTTGGCTTCACGCACCTCACGGGGGGTCTATGGCTACACCTTC
TRBD1,TRBJ2-2,-,TRBV6-5,CASRQTGYPGELFF,TGTGCCAGCAGGCAGACAGGGTACCCCGGGGAGCTGTTTTTT
-,TRBJ1-2,-,TRBV5-1,CASSLEPSGYGYTF,TGCGCCAGCAGCTTGGAGCCCTCCGGCTATGGCTACACCTTC
TRBD2,TRBJ2-5,-,TRBV5-1,CASTGTSGGRPRETQYF,TGCGCCAGCACAGGGACTAGCGGGGGGAGGCCCCGAGAGACCCAGTACTTC
-,TRBJ2-7,-,TRBV13,CASSPRPGTPGRLEQYF,TGTGCCAGCAGCCCCAGGCCAGGGACACCCGGACGGCTCGAGCAGTACTTC
-,TRBJ2-2,-,TRBV30,CAWSVGWTGELFF,TGTGCCTGGAGTGTAGGCTGGACCGGGGAGCTGTTTTTT
TRBD1,TRBJ1-2,-,TRBV9,CASSPQGRGQGGYGYTF,TGTGCCAGCAGCCCTCAAGGGAGGGGACAGGGGGGTTATGGCTACACCTTC
TRBD1,TRBJ1-5,-,TRBV6-1,CASSAIRGLGQPQHF,TGTGCCAGCAGCGCGATCAGGGGGCTGGGTCAGCCCCAGCATTTT
-,TRBJ1-2,-,TRBV20-1,CSARSVRGYTF,TGCAGTGCTAGGTCGGTTCGCGGCTACACCTTC
-,TRBJ2-1,-,TRBV12-5,CASGLVGVNEQFF,TGTGCTAGTGGTTTGGTTGGGGTGAATGAGCAGTTCTTC
-,TRBJ2-7,-,TRBV28,CASSWDIPRNEQYF,TGTGCCAGCAGCTGGGACATACCCAGGAACGAGCAGTACTTC
-,TRBJ2-1,-,TRBV6-5,CASSPRGPLYEQFF,TGTGCCAGCAGCCCCCGTGGGCCACTCTATGAGCAGTTCTTC
TRBD1,TRBJ2-3,-,TRBV27,CASRVPGQGDTQYF,TGTGCCAGCAGGGTCCCGGGACAGGGCGATACGCAGTATTTT
TRBD1,TRBJ1-5,-,TRBV2,CASSGQGGNSNQPQHF,TGTGCCAGCAGTGGACAGGGGGGTAATAGCAATCAGCCCCAGCATTTT
-,TRBJ2-7,-,TRBV11-2,CASSLVHGSYEQYF,TGTGCCAGCAGCTTAGTACATGGGTCCTACGAGCAGTACTTC
-,TRBJ2-6,-,TRBV2,CARRSGANVLTF,TGTGCCAGGAGGTCTGGGGCCAACGTCCTGACTTTC
TRBD1,TRBJ1-1,-,TRBV13,CASSLDRDRGLDTEAFF,TGTGCCAGCAGCTTAGATCGAGACAGGGGGTTGGACACTGAAGCTTTCTTT
TRBD2,TRBJ2-3,-,TRBV28,CASGTSGSTDTQYF,TGTGCCAGCGGGACTAGCGGGAGCACAGATACGCAGTATTTT
-,TRBJ2-7,-,TRBV5-1,CASSPDTPSYEQYF,TGCGCCAGCAGCCCGGACACCCCCTCCTACGAGCAGTACTTC
-,TRBJ2-3,-,TRBV7-2,CASSLARESTDTQYF,TGTGCCAGCAGCTTAGCCCGGGAGAGCACAGATACGCAGTATTTT
TRBD1,TRBJ2-1,-,TRBV9,CASSAPGQGASSSYNEQFF,TGTGCCAGCAGCGCTCCGGGACAGGGGGCGAGCAGCTCCTACAATGAGCAGTTCTTC
TRBD1,TRBJ2-2,once,TRBV28,CASSGQGAGTGELFF,TGTGCCAGCAGTGGACAGGGGGCAGGCACCGGGGAGCTGTTTTTT
TRBD1,TRBJ1-6,-,TRBV27,CASRSRQGNNSPLHF,TGTGCCAGCAGATCGCGACAGGGGAATAATTCACCCCTCCACTTT
TRBD1,TRBJ2-7,-,TRBV9,CASSRLPGQAGLKQYF,TGTGCCAGCAGCCGTTTACCGGGACAGGCAGGCCTAAAGCAGTACTTC
TRBD1,TRBJ2-2,-,TRBV7-8,CASRHGTGGPGELFF,TGTGCCAGCAGACACGGGACAGGGGGCCCCGGGGAGCTGTTTTTT
-,TRBJ1-2,-,TRBV29-1,CSGTDGLRGYTF,TGCAGCGGGACGGACGGGCTTCGTGGCTACACCTTC
-,TRBJ1-4,-,TRBV25-1,CASSEYRSGNIGIEKLFF,TGTGCCAGCAGTGAATATCGATCTGGAAACATTGGGATCGAAAAACTGTTTTTT
TRBD1,TRBJ1-5,-,TRBV30,CAWSVRDSFNQPQHF,TGTGCCTGGAGTGTACGGGACAGTTTCAATCAGCCCCAGCATTTT
-,TRBJ2-3,-,TRBV30,CAWSVPGASTDTQYF,TGTGCCTGGAGTGTACCCGGGGCTAGCACAGATACGCAGTATTTT
TRBD2,TRBJ2-1,-,TRBV2,CASSESLAGYNEQFF,TGTGCCAGCAGTGAATCACTAGCGGGATACAATGAGCAGTTCTTC
TRBD2,TRBJ2-7,-,TRBV7-9,CASSLSGSSGNYEQYF,TGTGCCAGCAGCTTATCGGGGTCTAGCGGGAACTACGAGCAGTACTTC
-,TRBJ2-6,-,TRBV5-1,CASSLGGIKGLNVLTF,TGCGCCAGCAGCTTGGGGGGGATTAAAGGGCTAAACGTCCTGACTTTC
-,TRBJ2-7,-,TRBV5-1,CASSLLGNEQYF,TGCGCCAGCAGCCTTCTAGGAAACGAGCAGTACTTC